These 2 T cell receptor beta chains originate from one sample sequenced in a study of blood T cell repertoires in COVID-19. Clones were sequenced by immunoSEQ multiplex PCR, and TCRdb holds only the in-frame ones, with some missing. The sample includes approximately 350,000 clones, more than 70% of them seen just once. Sequencing was performed on peripheral blood. The receptors here all came from a man aged 40-55 years with acute or convalescent COVID-19.

The chain couples TRBV28 to TRBJ1-1, with TRBD1 identical over 8 bases. Germline V gives CDR1 MDHEN, CDR2 SYDVKM. The V segment lost 7 bases and the J segment 4 bases; nucleotides outside the gene matches: 2. This CDR3 is built from 12 residues. For the CDR3, the DNA is TGTGCCAGCACCCAGGGGGCCACTGAAGCTTTCTTT. It yields the protein CASTQGATEAFF.

The chain combines TRBV13 with TRBJ1-4, with D unclear. Deletions cut 0 bases from V and 8 bases from J, with 19 bases between. Germline V gene sequence: CDR1 PRHDT, CDR2 FYEKMQ (reference sequence). There are 17 residues in the CDR3. CDR3 DNA sequence: TGTGCCAGCAGCTTAGGCTCACTCCGGACTACAAGGGAAAAACTGTTTTTT. Translation gives CASSLGSLRTTREKLFF.